Each of the 19 T cell receptor beta chains below was sequenced from the same sample in a study of cytomegalovirus exposure and HLA in healthy donors. Primers: 60 Vbeta forward and 13 Jbeta reverse. Clones were sequenced by immunoSEQ multiplex PCR, and TCRdb holds only the in-frame ones, with some missing. The sample has approximately 150,000 clones, approximately 81% seen once. Sequenced sample: PBMCs. The source of these receptors is a boy aged 2 to 10 in good health and CMV-seronegative.

This rearrangement joins TRBV29-1 to TRBJ2-2, with 10 bases identical to TRBD2. Per germline, CDR1 SQVTM and CDR2 ANQGSEA. V lost 7 bases, J lost 4 bases, and 9 bases stayed unmatched. The CDR3 length is 15 residues. In DNA, the CDR3 is TGCAGCGCTTTTCGCGGACTAGCGGTCACCGGGGAGCTGTTTTTT. Its protein product is CSAFRGLAVTGELFF.

The chain joins TRBV7-9 to TRBJ2-7; 10 bases align to TRBD2. Germline V CDR1 and CDR2: SEHNR, FQNEAQ (reference sequence). The junction had 10 bases not matched to a gene; V was cut back by 5 bases and J by 0 bases. The CDR3 runs to 17 residues. In DNA form, the CDR3 reads TGTGCCAGCAGCACCGCTAGCGGGGGACACGACTCCTACGAGCAGTACTTC. Translation: CASSTASGGHDSYEQYF.

This chain uses TRBV5-1 with TRBJ2-2, with 10 bases matching TRBD1. CDR1 is SGHRS and CDR2 is YFSETQ in the germline V gene. CDR3 length: 20 residues. V lost 3 bases to trimming and J lost 0 bases; unmatched junction nucleotides: 14. CDR3 region: CASSWTTGGPTTSNTGELFF. CDR3 nucleotides: TGCGCCAGCAGCTGGACGACAGGGGGCCCCACCACGTCGAACACCGGGGAGCTGTTTTTT.

This clone showed up just once. V gene TRBV11-2 combines with J gene TRBJ2-7; TRBD1 agrees at 10 bases. The CDR3 contains 15 residues. CDR1 and CDR2 from the germline V gene are SGHAT and FQNNGV. V dropped 5 bases and J dropped 3; count of bases not matched to a gene: 7. CDR3 in DNA: TGTGCCAGCAGCCAGGGGACAGGGGCCGGCTACGAGCAGTACTTC. Protein: CASSQGTGAGYEQYF.

The V call is TRBV4-1, the J call TRBJ2-7; unclear D gene. The CDR3 covers 15 residues. The germline CDR1 and CDR2 sequences are MGHRA and YSYEKL. Trimming removed 0 bases from V and 0 bases from J, with 9 bases in between. CDR3 nucleotides: TGCGCCAGCAGCCAAGAGTTTGGAGCCTCCTACGAGCAGTACTTC. Protein sequence: CASSQEFGASYEQYF.

The chain uses TRBV28 and TRBJ1-2; 7 bases are shared with TRBD1. Germline CDR1 is MDHEN and CDR2 is SYDVKM. V lost 7 bases, J lost 4 bases, and 3 bases stayed unmatched. The CDR3 spans 12 residues. This CDR3 reads CASKGGVYGYTF. DNA of the CDR3: TGTGCCAGCAAAGGGGGCGTCTATGGCTACACCTTC.

CDR3 loop: CASSTGLAGTGELFF. The DNA of the CDR3 is TGTGCCAGTAGTACGGGACTAGCGGGAACCGGGGAGCTGTTTTTT. The rearrangement joins TRBV19 to TRBJ2-2, with 13 nucleotides matching TRBD2. Germline V gene data show CDR1 as LNHDA and CDR2 as SQIVND (reference sequence). This CDR3 region has 15 residues. V trimming: 4 bases; J trimming: 5 bases; junction bases outside the gene matches: 1. Looking up the rest from reference TRBV19 and TRBJ2-2 gives the full variable domain: DGGITQSPKYLFRKEGQNVTLSCEQNLNHDAMYWYRQDPGQGLRLIYYSQIVNDFQKGDIAEGYSVSREKKESFPLTVTSAQKNPTAFYLCASSTGLAGTGELFFGEGSRLTVL.

J is TRBJ2-7 and V is TRBV19; possible D gene TRBD2, 6 bases. The length of the CDR3 is 14 residues. CDR1 is LNHDA, CDR2 SQIVND, per germline (reference sequence). V lost 6 bases and J 7 bases, leaving 19 bases between the germline ends. The CDR3, as DNA: TGTGCCAGTAGGCCGACTAGTCGAACGAGAGAGCAGTACTTC. Translation: CASRPTSRTREQYF.

The chain recombines TRBV19 with TRBJ1-3, with 7 bases matching TRBD1. In germline, CDR1 is LNHDA, CDR2 SQIVND (reference sequence). There are 14 residues in the CDR3. With 6 bases clipped from V and 5 bases from J, the junction kept 7 bases outside the gene matches. CDR3 nucleotide sequence: TGTGCCAGTAGCAGACAGGGTCGTAGAAACACCATATATTTT. Amino acid sequence: CASSRQGRRNTIYF.

The V and J genes are TRBV28 and TRBJ2-7, with TRBD1 as a possible D gene (6 bases). There are 17 residues in the CDR3. V lost 3 bases and J lost 0, with 18 bases in between. Looked up from germline, CDR1 is MDHEN and CDR2 is SYDVKM. The CDR3: CASSFTRGQSSSYEQYF. DNA for the CDR3: TGTGCCAGCAGTTTTACAAGAGGACAGTCAAGCTCCTACGAGCAGTACTTC. The full variable domain, rest sourced from reference TRBV28 and TRBJ2-7, is DVKVTQSSRYLVKRTGEKVFLECVQDMDHENMFWYRQDPGLGLRLIYFSYDVKMKEKGDIPEGYSVSREKKERFSLILESASTNQTSMYLCASSFTRGQSSSYEQYFGPGTRLTVT.

The J gene is TRBJ2-2, the V gene TRBV28, with 10 bases lining up with TRBD1. The CDR3 extends over 18 amino acids. V was pared by 3 bases and J by 7 bases, with 14 bases of the junction left unmatched. Germline V gene sequence: CDR1 MDHEN, CDR2 SYDVKM. CDR3 nucleotide sequence: TGTGCCAGCAGTTTTGAGATTTGGGGACAGGGGTTCAACGGGGAGCTGTTTTTT. Protein: CASSFEIWGQGFNGELFF.

This clone has only one observation. This chain links TRBV6-5 with TRBJ2-5; D remains ambiguous. The J call could be wrong; TRBJ2-7 is a better fit for the DNA end. The CDR3 contains 13 residues. Germline CDR1 and CDR2: MNHEY and SVGAGI. CDR3 DNA: TGTGCCAGCATGACACCAAACTCCTACGAGCAGTACTTC. Residues: CASMTPNSYEQYF.

CDR3 loop: CASRDRARGYTF. CDR3 in DNA: TGTGCCAGCAGGGACAGGGCTCGTGGCTACACCTTC. V is TRBV9 and J is TRBJ1-2; TRBD1 matches 8 bases. The CDR3 sequence is 12 residues long. Germline trimming cut 5 bases from V and 7 bases from J; bases unmatched to any gene: 4. Germline V gene sequence: CDR1 SGDLS, CDR2 YYNGEE.

The chain employs TRBV18 and TRBJ1-6; 8 nucleotides line up with TRBD1. The CDR3 consists of 17 residues. From germline, CDR1 is KGHSH and CDR2 LQKENI. V was pared by 3 bases and J by 0 bases, with 4 bases of the junction left unmatched. The CDR3 DNA reads as TGTGCCAGCTCACCGCGGACAGGGAGCTCCTATAATTCACCCCTCCACTTT. Amino acid sequence: CASSPRTGSSYNSPLHF.

The rearrangement uses TRBV4-2 and TRBJ2-7, with no clear D. The CDR3 covers 15 residues. The V end lost 0 bases, the J end lost 3 bases, and 12 bases lay between the germline ends. Germline lookup yields CDR1 LGHNA and CDR2 YNFKEQ. As DNA, the CDR3 is TGTGCCAGCAGCCAAGATTATAGTCCTTTCTACGAGCAGTACTTC. Residues: CASSQDYSPFYEQYF.

This chain joins TRBV5-4 and TRBJ2-1; D is uncertain. This CDR3 has 12 amino acids. Trimming shortened V by 2 bases and J by 8 bases, and 8 bases separated the two germline ends. Germline CDR1 is SGHNT and CDR2 is YYREEE (reference sequence). As DNA, the CDR3 is TGTGCCAGCAGCTTAACAATCGATGAGCAGTTCTTC. Its protein is CASSLTIDEQFF.

The rearrangement joins TRBV27 to TRBJ2-1; the D gene is possibly TRBD2 (7 bases). Trimming removed 1 base at V and 6 bases at J, with 22 bases between. The germline gives CDR1 MNHEY, CDR2 SMNVEV (reference sequence). This CDR3 is built from 18 residues. Written as DNA, the CDR3 is TGTGCCAGCAGTTTATGGGGCGGGGGCTGGGGTATGGGCAATGAGCAGTTCTTC. Protein product: CASSLWGGGWGMGNEQFF.

This clone was recorded once. The genes are TRBV5-1 and TRBJ2-7, with 10 bases lining up with TRBD2. CDR1 is SGHRS, CDR2 YFSETQ, per germline. The V gene end was trimmed by 3 bases and the J gene end by 2 bases; junction bases not matched to a gene: 20. This CDR3 is 20 amino acids long. CDR3 residues: CASSSGFRLAGAVDPYEQYF. The CDR3 nucleotides are TGCGCCAGCAGCTCAGGATTCCGGCTAGCGGGGGCCGTAGATCCCTACGAGCAGTACTTC.

The rearrangement links TRBV9 to TRBJ2-2; TRBD1 matches 10 bases. Trimming took 5 bases from V and 6 from J; bases not matched to a gene: 1. Germline assignment: CDR1 SGDLS and CDR2 YYNGEE. This CDR3 comprises 13 residues. The DNA of the CDR3 is TGTGCCAGCAGTGGACAGGGGGCCGGGGAGCTGTTTTTT. Its translation: CASSGQGAGELFF.